The 10 T cell receptor beta chains listed next were all sequenced from one sample in a study of blood T cell repertoires in COVID-19. Assay: immunoSEQ multiplex PCR; the TCRdb copy retains only in-frame clones and omits some. Among 95,000 to 100,000 clones listed, about 81% were seen once. The sequenced sample consisted of peripheral blood. The receptors here all came from a woman between 55 and 75 years old with acute or convalescent COVID-19.

This clone was observed once. The chain links TRBV7-3 to TRBJ2-3; 10 bases are shared with TRBD1. Germline-derived CDR1 and CDR2 are SGHTA and FQGTGA. Trimming cost V 5 bases and J 2 bases; bases outside gene matches: 1. The CDR3 has 14 residues. For the CDR3, the DNA is TGTGCCAGCAGCGACAGGGGGCCCACAGATACGCAGTATTTT. It encodes CASSDRGPTDTQYF.

The chain links TRBV28 to TRBJ1-2; 8 bases align to TRBD1. CDR3 length: 15 residues. Germline CDR1 and CDR2: MDHEN and SYDVKM. The ends lost 2 bases at V and 4 bases at J; junction bases unmatched: 6. The CDR3 DNA follows: TGTGCCAGCAGTTTAGAGGGACAGGTCGCCTATGGCTACACCTTC. Its protein is CASSLEGQVAYGYTF.

The chain uses TRBV19 and TRBJ2-2; 8 positions agree with TRBD1. The CDR3 runs to 13 residues. Looked up from germline, CDR1 is LNHDA and CDR2 is SQIVND (reference sequence). V gave up 4 bases and J gave up 5 bases; unmatched junction bases: 0. The CDR3 bases are TGTGCCAGTAGTAGGACAGGGACCGGGGAGCTGTTTTTT. Translating gives CASSRTGTGELFF.

This clone was seen once. The V gene is TRBV30, the J gene TRBJ2-6; 8 nucleotides match TRBD2. CDR1 and CDR2 (germline): GTSNPN, SVGIG (reference sequence). CDR3 length equals 19 residues. J was trimmed by 0 bases and V by 2 bases; bases with no gene match: 12. The CDR3 bases are TGTGCCTGGAGTCTCCGAACTAGCGGCCTATACTCTGGGGCCAACGTCCTGACTTTC. It encodes CAWSLRTSGLYSGANVLTF.

V and J are TRBV3-1 (or the pseudogene TRBV3-2) and TRBJ1-2; 11 bases match TRBD1. Germline values: CDR1 LGHDT, CDR2 YNNKEL (reference sequence). The CDR3 spans 14 residues. After removal of 5 bases from V and 7 bases from J, the junction contained 6 bases not matched to a gene. CDR3 nucleotide sequence: TGTGCCAGCAGCTTACGGACAGGGGGCGTTGGCTACACCTTC. Residues: CASSLRTGGVGYTF.

The chain is built from TRBV3-1 (or the pseudogene TRBV3-2) and TRBJ1-6, with D possibly TRBD1 on 6 matching bases. This CDR3 is built from 14 residues. The V end lost 1 base, the J end lost 6 bases, and 7 bases lay between the germline ends. CDR1 is LGHDT and CDR2 is YNNKEL in the germline V gene (reference sequence). The CDR3 region has the DNA TGTGCCAGCAGCCAAGGGACAGTTAATTCACCCCTCCACTTT. Protein product: CASSQGTVNSPLHF.

This clone was seen once. V gene TRBV11-1 combines with J gene TRBJ2-1; 8 positions match TRBD2. Germline lookup yields CDR1 SGHAT and CDR2 FQDESV (reference sequence). The ends lost 2 bases at V and 8 bases at J; junction bases unmatched: 8. The length of the CDR3 is 15 residues. The CDR3 protein is CASSLTGGAIDEQFF. CDR3 bases: TGTGCCAGCAGCTTAACCGGGGGGGCGATCGATGAGCAGTTCTTC.

This clone was counted once. The CDR3 sequence: CATSEYREQFF. CDR3 bases: TGTGCCACCAGTGAGTATCGTGAGCAGTTCTTC. V is TRBV24-1 and J is TRBJ2-1; D not certain. Germline V gene sequence: CDR1 KGHDR, CDR2 SFDVKD. CDR3 size: 11 residues. V dropped 4 bases and J dropped 9 bases, with 6 bases sitting between them.

This clone appeared a few times. V and J are TRBV4-1 and TRBJ1-6; D unresolved. The CDR3 contains 17 residues. The germline V and J ends were trimmed by 1 base and 0 bases, with 10 bases remaining between them. Germline V gene sequence: CDR1 MGHRA, CDR2 YSYEKL. The CDR3 here is CASSQAGTRSYNSPLHF. The CDR3 DNA reads as TGCGCCAGCAGCCAAGCAGGCACCCGCTCCTATAATTCACCCCTCCACTTT.

This chain connects TRBV3-1 (or the pseudogene TRBV3-2) to TRBJ2-7; 9 bases are a match to TRBD2. Germline values: CDR1 LGHDT, CDR2 YNNKEL (reference sequence). With 0 bases clipped from V and 7 bases from J, the junction kept 10 bases outside the gene matches. The CDR3 length is 16 residues. The CDR3: CASSQDRGGGAGEQYF. CDR3 bases: TGTGCCAGCAGCCAAGATCGTGGCGGGGGGGCCGGGGAGCAGTACTTC.